This T cell receptor beta chain is from a study of post-analysis software for immune sequencing data. In the study overall: Relapsing-remitting, secondary progressive and progressive-relapsing forms of multiple sclerosis all featured among disease courses.

About this clonotype itself: Antigen specificity is unknown.

CDR3 length equals 15 residues. Germline loops: CDR1 SGHRS, CDR2 YFSETQ. V was pared by 7 bases and J by 5 bases, with 9 bases of the junction left unmatched. General study findings and limits: Patients with multiple sclerosis recorded significantly lower normalized Chao1 diversity than controls, the study found. Higher frequency in patients than in controls was seen for 5 or 6 TRBV segments, with TRBV5-6, TRBV5-1 and TRBV20-1 among them. F measure clustering grouped samples strongly by preparation batch.

Unique molecular identifiers were built into the TCR beta cDNA libraries. TCRdb re-derived calls from the PCR reads in MiXCR, one entry per CDR3 protein. The sample contains about 540,000 distinct CDR3 sequences, approximately 31% of which appear only once. What was sequenced was blood. This chain links TRBV5-1 with TRBJ2-1; TRBD1 matches 10 bases. The sequence derives from a girl younger than 18 with multiple sclerosis. CDR3 sequence: CASSTGGWINNEQFF. CDR3 coding DNA: TGCGCCAGCTCGACAGGGGGCTGGATTAACAATGAGCAGTTCTTC.